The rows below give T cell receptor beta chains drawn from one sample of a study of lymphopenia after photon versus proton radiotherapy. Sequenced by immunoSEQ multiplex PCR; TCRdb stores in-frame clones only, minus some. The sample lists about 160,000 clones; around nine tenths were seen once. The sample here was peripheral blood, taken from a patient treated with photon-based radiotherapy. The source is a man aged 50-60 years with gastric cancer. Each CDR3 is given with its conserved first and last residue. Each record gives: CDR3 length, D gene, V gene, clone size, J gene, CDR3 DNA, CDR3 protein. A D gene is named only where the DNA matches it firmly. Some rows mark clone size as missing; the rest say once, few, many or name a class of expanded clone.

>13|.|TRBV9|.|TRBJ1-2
TGTGCCAGCAGCGTAGGAGGAAACTATGGCTACACCTTC
CASSVGGNYGYTF
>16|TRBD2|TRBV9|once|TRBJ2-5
TGTGCCAGCACCCTGGCAGGTAGCGGGTCGGGGGAGACCCAGTACTTC
CASTLAGSGSGETQYF
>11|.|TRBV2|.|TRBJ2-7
TGTGCCAGCACCATTCTCTACGAGCAGTACTTC
CASTILYEQYF
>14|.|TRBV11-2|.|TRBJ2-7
TGTGCCAGCAGCTTAGAAGGATTAGGCTACGAGCAGTACTTC
CASSLEGLGYEQYF
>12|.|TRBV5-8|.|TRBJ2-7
TGTGCCAGCAGGCTATACAGGGACGAGCAGTACTTC
CASRLYRDEQYF
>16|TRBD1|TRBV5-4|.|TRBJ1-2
TGTGCCAGCAGCTTCCCTGCCGGGACAGGGGTTTATGGCTACACCTTC
CASSFPAGTGVYGYTF
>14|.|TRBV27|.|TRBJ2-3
TGTGCCAGCAGTCCCCCCAGGCGGACCTATACGCAGTATTTT
CASSPPRRTYTQYF
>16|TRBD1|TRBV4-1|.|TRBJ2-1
TGCGCCAGCAGCCAAGGGGGACAGGGGGCTGGGAATGAGCAGTTCTTC
CASSQGGQGAGNEQFF
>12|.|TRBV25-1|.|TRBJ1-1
TGTGCCAGCAGAGCAGGGGAGACTGAAGCTTTCTTT
CASRAGETEAFF
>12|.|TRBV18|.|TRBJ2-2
TGTGCCAGCTCACGCAATATCGGGGAGCTGTTTTTT
CASSRNIGELFF
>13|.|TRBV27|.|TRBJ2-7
TGTGCCAGCAGTTTCACCGGGTCCCACGAGCAGTACTTC
CASSFTGSHEQYF
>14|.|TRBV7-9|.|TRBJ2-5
TGTGCCAGCAGCTTGGTGTCCGGGGGAGAGACCCAGTACTTC
CASSLVSGGETQYF
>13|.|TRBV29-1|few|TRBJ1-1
TGCAGCGTTGGGGAAACTGCGAGTACTGAAGCTTTCTTT
CSVGETASTEAFF
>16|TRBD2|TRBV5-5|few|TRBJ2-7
TGTGCCAGCAGCTTGGGACTAGCGGGAGTTTACCACGAGCAGTACTTC
CASSLGLAGVYHEQYF
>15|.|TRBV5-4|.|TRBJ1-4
TGTGCCAGCAGCTTGGGGCCAACTACCAATGAAAAACTGTTTTTT
CASSLGPTTNEKLFF
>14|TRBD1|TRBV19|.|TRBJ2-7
TGTGCCAGTAGGGAACAGGGGGATCGCTACGAGCAGTACTTC
CASREQGDRYEQYF
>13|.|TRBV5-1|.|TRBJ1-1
TGCGCCAGCAGCCAGGACAGAGACACTGAAGCTTTCTTT
CASSQDRDTEAFF
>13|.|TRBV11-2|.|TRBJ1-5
TGTGCCAGCAGCTTAGACAGGGACCAGCCCCAGCATTTT
CASSLDRDQPQHF
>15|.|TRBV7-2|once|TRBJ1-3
TGTGCCAGCAGCTTGCAGGGTACCTCTGGAAACACCATATATTTT
CASSLQGTSGNTIYF
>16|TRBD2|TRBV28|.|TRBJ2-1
TGTGCCAGCAGTTTCCTGACTAGCGGCCAATACAATGAGCAGTTCTTC
CASSFLTSGQYNEQFF
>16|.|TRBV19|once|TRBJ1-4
TGTGCCAGTAGTACTAGCCAGAGTGCAACTAATGAAAAACTGTTTTTT
CASSTSQSATNEKLFF
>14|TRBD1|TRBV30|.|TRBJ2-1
TGTGCCTGGAGTCCCTGGACAGGGCTCAATGAGCAGTTCTTC
CAWSPWTGLNEQFF